The TCR beta chain under discussion was sequenced for a study of PD-L1 blockade in urothelial cancer. Turning to the study itself: Patients commenced atezolizumab in 2014, and it was given at 1,200 mg intravenously every 3 weeks. Men with urothelial cancer arising in the bladder made up about 85% of the roughly 29 patients. Specimens of blood held a median count of approximately 150,000 T cells.

Spiking of synthetic TCR analog templates was performed in each PCR. Sequenced by immunoSEQ multiplex PCR; TCRdb stores in-frame clones only, minus some. The table has about 100,000 clones, about 85% seen once; the top ten hold about 2.6%. Germline lookup yields CDR1 MDHEN and CDR2 SYDVKM. The CDR3 runs to 15 residues. J was trimmed by 0 bases and V by 7 bases; bases with no gene match: 6. V usage is TRBV28 and J usage is TRBJ1-3; TRBD1 matches 7 bases. The source of this sequence is a man aged 45 to 65 with urothelial cancer. The sequenced sample was PBMCs, obtained around atezolizumab (anti-PD-L1) treatment. The CDR3 sequence is CASTPGGFSGNTIYF. In DNA form, the CDR3 reads TGTGCCAGCACCCCAGGGGGATTCTCTGGAAACACCATATATTTT.